One T cell receptor beta chain is described in this entry. Its cognate antigen is unknown. The data were obtained in a study of cytomegalovirus exposure and HLA in healthy donors. Study findings and constraints: Most TCR sequences showed up rarely, but some public TCRs showed up in many donors. An assumption of roughly uniform sequencing depth across donors underlay the presence/absence analyses. There was a cluster of highly shared sequence variants that was likely a sequencing artifact. Segments of the TCR beta V type were, in most cases, productive about 87% or about 30% of the time in an earlier analysis.

The PCR made use of 60 Vbeta and 13 Jbeta primers. Generated by immunoSEQ multiplex PCR, the TCRdb table keeps only in-frame clones and is missing some. The sample has over 150,000 clones, around 80% seen once. Looked up from germline, CDR1 is GTSNPN and CDR2 is SVGIG (reference sequence). This CDR3 is built from 17 residues. This clonotype was sampled from a young man in good health and CMV-seropositive. The V and J genes are TRBV30 and TRBJ2-5, with TRBD2 matching over 7 bases. The closer fit of TRBJ2-7 to the DNA end suggests the J call may be wrong. The material sequenced was PBMCs. The CDR3 DNA sequence: TGTGCCTGTTGGTCGGTCCGGCGGGAGAAAGGGTCCTACGAGCAGTACTTC. As protein: CACWSVRREKGSYEQYF.